The rows below give T cell receptor beta chains drawn from one sample of a study of cytomegalovirus exposure and HLA in healthy donors. The assay was immunoSEQ multiplex PCR, and TCRdb's table has in-frame clones only and misses some. The table lists tens of thousands of clones, about 68% of them singletons. Sequencing was carried out using PBMCs. These TCRs come from a human donor in good health. Both conserved end residues are part of each CDR3. D genes are given only for firm matches. Clone sizes are given selectively: once, few, many, or a class where the clone is expanded.

len	v_gene	abundance	d_gene	j_gene	CDR3nt	CDR3aa
18	TRBV11-3	-	TRBD1	TRBJ2-6	TGTGCCAGCAGACCCGTGACAGGGCTTGACGTAGGGGCCAACGTCCTGACTTTC	CASRPVTGLDVGANVLTF
12	TRBV13	once	-	TRBJ1-4	TGTGCCAGCAGCTTATGGCGGGAAAAACTGTTTTTT	CASSLWREKLFF
16	TRBV9	-	-	TRBJ1-2	TGTGCCAGCAGCGTAGTAATCGCGGGGTCAGGAAATGGCTACACCTTC	CASSVVIAGSGNGYTF
13	TRBV6-6	-	TRBD1	TRBJ1-5	TGTGCCAGCAATCAGGGGGTCAAACAGCCCCAGCATTTT	CASNQGVKQPQHF
17	TRBV7-9	-	-	TRBJ1-6	TGTGCCAGCAGCTCGCAACTAATTTCTTCGGGGAATTCACCCCTCCACTTT	CASSSQLISSGNSPLHF
13	TRBV29-1	-	TRBD1	TRBJ1-2	TGCAGCGGTGACCAGGGGGGTCAGTATGGCTACACCTTC	CSGDQGGQYGYTF
16	TRBV2	-	TRBD2	TRBJ2-7	TGTGCCAGCAGTTTGGGAGGGGCGGGGGGGCTTTACGAGCAGTACTTC	CASSLGGAGGLYEQYF
14	TRBV9	once	TRBD1	TRBJ1-5	TGTGCCAGCAGGGGGGGGGACAGGGGGCTAAGCGGGCATTTT	CASRGGDRGLSGHF
15	TRBV19	once	TRBD1	TRBJ2-7	TGTGCCAGTAGCCCAGGGACAGTTTACTCCTACGAGCAGTACTTC	CASSPGTVYSYEQYF
13	TRBV7-8	-	-	TRBJ1-5	TGTGCCAGCATGCTCGGTCCCAATCAGCCCCAGCATTTT	CASMLGPNQPQHF
13	TRBV7-6	-	-	TRBJ2-2	TGTGCCAGCAGCTTAGGAGGGAGCGGGGAGCTGTTTTTT	CASSLGGSGELFF
16	TRBV19	-	TRBD1	TRBJ1-1	TGTGCCAGTAGTAGAAGGACAGGGGCGATGAACACTGAAGCTTTCTTT	CASSRRTGAMNTEAFF
14	TRBV5-4	-	TRBD1	TRBJ1-1	TGTGCCAGCAGGAGGGACAGGGTGAACACTGAAGCTTTCTTT	CASRRDRVNTEAFF
15	TRBV4-3	-	-	TRBJ2-5	TGCGCCAGCAGCCAAGATTTGACTCAGCAAGAGACCCAGTACTTC	CASSQDLTQQETQYF
14	TRBV6-6	-	-	TRBJ1-3	TGTGCCAGCAGTTACAGGGGCTCTGGAAACACCATATATTTT	CASSYRGSGNTIYF
10	TRBV20-1	-	-	TRBJ2-3	TGCAGTGCTAGCAAAGATACGCAGTATTTT	CSASKDTQYF
16	TRBV4-1	-	TRBD1	TRBJ2-5	TGCGCCAGCAGCCAAGAGGGGACAGGACTACAAGAGACCCAGTACTTC	CASSQEGTGLQETQYF
14	TRBV11-1	-	-	TRBJ1-4	TGTGCCAGCAGCTTAGGAAGGACTGAAGGGCAACTGTTTTTT	CASSLGRTEGQLFF
17	TRBV5-6	-	-	TRBJ2-1	TGTGCCAGCAGCTTGATCCACAGGGGGGGCTCCTACAATGAGCAGTTCTTC	CASSLIHRGGSYNEQFF
15	TRBV5-4	few	TRBD2	TRBJ2-1	TGTGCCAGCAGCTCGGGACTAGCCGTCTACAATGAGCAGTTCTTC	CASSSGLAVYNEQFF
14	TRBV18	-	-	TRBJ1-2	TGTGCCAGCTCACCCTCCCGGGGGAACTATGGCTACACCTTC	CASSPSRGNYGYTF
13	TRBV2	few	-	TRBJ1-4	TGTGCCAGCAGTGAGTCAGGGGCGGGAAAACTGTTTTTT	CASSESGAGKLFF
13	TRBV7-7	-	-	TRBJ2-2	TGTGCTAGCAGCCGCGACAGGACCGGGGAGCTGTTTTTT	CASSRDRTGELFF
15	TRBV5-1	-	-	TRBJ1-1	TGCGCCAGCAGCTTGGCCATAGGGGGAAGCACTGAAGCTTTCTTT	CASSLAIGGSTEAFF
17	TRBV7-3	few	-	TRBJ1-3	TGTGCCAGCAGCTCCCTCGGGGCGGGGATCTCTGGAAACACCATATATTTT	CASSSLGAGISGNTIYF
16	TRBV18	few	TRBD1	TRBJ1-6	TGTGCCAGCTCACCACAGGCAGGGGGTTATAATTCACCCCTCCACTTT	CASSPQAGGYNSPLHF
13	TRBV6-6	-	-	TRBJ1-1	TGTGCCAGCACTGACAGGTTGAACACTGAAGCTTTCTTT	CASTDRLNTEAFF
14	TRBV19	few	TRBD1	TRBJ2-1	TGTGCCAGTAGTCCAGGGGGCTCCTACAATGAGCAGTTCTTC	CASSPGGSYNEQFF
16	TRBV4-3	-	TRBD1	TRBJ1-2	TGCGCCAGCAGCCAGGCTCAGGGGGCGCCTGAAGTTGGCTACACCTTC	CASSQAQGAPEVGYTF
14	TRBV5-6	-	-	TRBJ1-2	TGTGCCAGCAGCTTGACGAGCTGGAGAGATCACCACACCTTC	CASSLTSWRDHHTF
16	TRBV6-5	-	TRBD2	TRBJ2-5	TGTGCCAGCAGTTACTCCGGGACTAGCGGGGGAGAGACCCAGTACTTC	CASSYSGTSGGETQYF
14	TRBV4-1	-	-	TRBJ1-1	TGCGCCAGCAGCCAAGGATACTTGAACACTGAAGCTTTCTTT	CASSQGYLNTEAFF
17	TRBV30	-	-	TRBJ2-2	TGTGCCTGGAAGCGGAGGAGGGGCTCCGACTACACCGGGGAGCTGTTTTTT	CAWKRRRGSDYTGELFF
17	TRBV5-1	-	TRBD2	TRBJ2-3	TGCGCCAGCAGCTTGCTTGGGACTAGCGGGGGCACAGATACGCAGTATTTT	CASSLLGTSGGTDTQYF
18	TRBV4-3	-	TRBD2	TRBJ2-7	TGCGCCAGCAGCCAGCGAACCGGATTAGCGGGGTTTGCCTACGAGCAGTACTTC	CASSQRTGLAGFAYEQYF
15	TRBV18	-	TRBD1	TRBJ1-6	TGTGCCAGCTCGTCGGTACAGGGGGCTCAGTCACCCCTCCACTTT	CASSSVQGAQSPLHF
16	TRBV5-5	-	TRBD1	TRBJ1-4	TGTGCCAGCAGCTTGTCTCGTGCAGGGGGCCATGAAAAACTGTTTTTT	CASSLSRAGGHEKLFF
13	TRBV7-2	few	TRBD1	TRBJ1-1	TGTGCCAGCAGCTCGGACAGGGTCACTGAAGCTTTCTTT	CASSSDRVTEAFF
16	TRBV18	-	-	TRBJ1-1	TGTGCCAGCTCACCTAGACAGAGAACTTCGAACACTGAAGCTTTCTTT	CASSPRQRTSNTEAFF
15	TRBV11-2	few	TRBD1	TRBJ1-2	TGTGCCAGCAGCTTAAGGGGGGGACAGGGGGCTGGCTACACCTTC	CASSLRGGQGAGYTF
13	TRBV19	-	TRBD1	TRBJ1-2	TGTGCCAGTAGTATTAGCAGGGGGGATGGCTACACCTTC	CASSISRGDGYTF
15	TRBV5-1	-	TRBD1	TRBJ2-1	TGCGCCAGCAGCTCCGGGACAGGGGAGTTCGATGAGCAGTTCTTC	CASSSGTGEFDEQFF
15	TRBV6-6	once	TRBD1	TRBJ1-6	TGTGCCAGCCTGGCGGACAGGGCCTATAATTCACCCCTCCACTTT	CASLADRAYNSPLHF
17	TRBV19	few	TRBD1	TRBJ2-2	TGTGCCAGTAGTCCGTGGGAACAGGGGGGAAACACCGGGGAGCTGTTTTTT	CASSPWEQGGNTGELFF
15	TRBV7-9	-	TRBD1	TRBJ2-5	TGTGCCAGCAGCTTCGGGGACAGGCCCCAAGAGACCCAGTACTTC	CASSFGDRPQETQYF
16	TRBV9	few	-	TRBJ2-2	TGTGCCAGCAGCGAGGGGACATACCCCACGGACGGGGAGCTGTTTTTT	CASSEGTYPTDGELFF